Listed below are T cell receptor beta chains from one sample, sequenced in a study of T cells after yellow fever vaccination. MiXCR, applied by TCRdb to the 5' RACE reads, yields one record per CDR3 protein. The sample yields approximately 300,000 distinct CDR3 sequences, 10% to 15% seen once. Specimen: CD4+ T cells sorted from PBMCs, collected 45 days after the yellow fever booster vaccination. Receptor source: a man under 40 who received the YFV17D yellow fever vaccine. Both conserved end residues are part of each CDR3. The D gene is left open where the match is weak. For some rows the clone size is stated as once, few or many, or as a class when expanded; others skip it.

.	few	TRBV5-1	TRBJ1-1	TGCGCCAGCAGCCCCCGACATAGTGTCAGCGGCATGAACACTGAAGCTTTCTTT	CASSPRHSVSGMNTEAFF
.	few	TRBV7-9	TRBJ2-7	TGTGCCAGCAGCCAACGGGCGGGGGCCCCCTACGAGCAGTACTTC	CASSQRAGAPYEQYF
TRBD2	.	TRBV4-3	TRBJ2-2	TGCGCCAGCAGCCAAGATGCTAGCGGGAGGGCCGGGGAGCTGTTTTTT	CASSQDASGRAGELFF
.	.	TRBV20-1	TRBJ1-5	TGCAGTGCTAGAGAGGGAGGCAGCAATCAGCCCCAGCATTTT	CSAREGGSNQPQHF
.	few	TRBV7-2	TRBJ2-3	TGTGCCAGCAGCTTAGGACAGCCCACAGATACGCAGTATTTT	CASSLGQPTDTQYF
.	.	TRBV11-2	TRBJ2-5	TGTGCCAGCAGCCCGGGACGCTTTCAAGAGACCCAGTACTTC	CASSPGRFQETQYF
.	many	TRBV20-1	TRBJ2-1	TGCAGTGCTAGAGGGCACGGTTCCTACAATGAGCAGTTCTTC	CSARGHGSYNEQFF
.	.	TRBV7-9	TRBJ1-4	TGTGCCAGCAGCTCTTTCGGGGTCGGAAATGAAAAACTGTTTTTT	CASSSFGVGNEKLFF
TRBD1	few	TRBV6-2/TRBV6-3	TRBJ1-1	TGTGCCAGCCAGGATCCGGGACAGGTGAACACTGAAGCTTTCTTT	CASQDPGQVNTEAFF
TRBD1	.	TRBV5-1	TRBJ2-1	TGCGCCAGCAGCCCCGGGACAGCGGCAGTTAATGAGCAGTTCTTC	CASSPGTAAVNEQFF
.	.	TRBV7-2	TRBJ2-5	TGTGCCAGCAGCTTCAGTCGACTCAAAGAGACCCAGTACTTC	CASSFSRLKETQYF
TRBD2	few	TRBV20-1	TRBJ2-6	TGCAGTGCTAGCGGGAGGGGCTCTGGGGCCAACGTCCTGACTTTC	CSASGRGSGANVLTF
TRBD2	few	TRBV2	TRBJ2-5	TGTGCCAGCAGTGAGGGGCCGGGGGGGACCCAGTACTTC	CASSEGPGGTQYF
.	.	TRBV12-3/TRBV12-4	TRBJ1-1	TGTGCCAGCAGTCAGCCCCAAGAGAGAACTGAAGCTTTCTTT	CASSQPQERTEAFF
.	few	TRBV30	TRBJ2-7	TGTGCCTGGGGCAGGGCGGGCTCCTACGAGCAGTACTTC	CAWGRAGSYEQYF
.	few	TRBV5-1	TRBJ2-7	TGCGCCAGCAGCTTAGGGGCAGGTATGACCTACGAGCAGTACTTC	CASSLGAGMTYEQYF
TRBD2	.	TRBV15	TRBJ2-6	TGTGCCACCAGCAGAGGGGCGGGAGACGGTGGGGCCAACGTCCTGACTTTC	CATSRGAGDGGANVLTF
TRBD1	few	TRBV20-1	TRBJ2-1	TGCAGTGCTAGAGATCTTACAGGGGCAATAATCAGCTACAATGAGCAGTTCTTC	CSARDLTGAIISYNEQFF
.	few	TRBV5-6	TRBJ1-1	TGTGCCAGCAGCTTTACCCAGGGCCCTTCGCTTGCGGCTGAAGCTTTCTTT	CASSFTQGPSLAAEAFF
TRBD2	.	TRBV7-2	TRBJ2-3	TGTGCCAGCAGCTTAGGTCTAGGGAGGGGCACAGATACGCAGTATTTT	CASSLGLGRGTDTQYF